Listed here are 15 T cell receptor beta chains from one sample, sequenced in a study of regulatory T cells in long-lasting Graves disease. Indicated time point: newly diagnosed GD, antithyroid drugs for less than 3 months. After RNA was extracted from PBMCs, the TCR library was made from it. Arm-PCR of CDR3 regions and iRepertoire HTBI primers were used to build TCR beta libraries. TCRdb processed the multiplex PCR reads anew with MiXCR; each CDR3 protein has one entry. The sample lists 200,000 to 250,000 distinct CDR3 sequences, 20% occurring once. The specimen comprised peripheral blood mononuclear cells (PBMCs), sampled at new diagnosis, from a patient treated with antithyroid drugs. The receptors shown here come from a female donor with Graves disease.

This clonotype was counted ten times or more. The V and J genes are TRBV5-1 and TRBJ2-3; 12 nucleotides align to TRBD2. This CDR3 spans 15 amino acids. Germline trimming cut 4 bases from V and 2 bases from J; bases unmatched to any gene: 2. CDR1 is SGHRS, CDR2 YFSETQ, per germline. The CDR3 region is CASSPSGRDTDTQYF. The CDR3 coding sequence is TGCGCCAGCAGCCCTAGCGGGAGGGACACAGATACGCAGTATTTT.

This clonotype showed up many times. The CDR3 DNA sequence: TGTGCCAGCAGCGAGGGACTAGCGACAGATACGCAGTATTTT. Its translation is CASSEGLATDTQYF. The chain has TRBV9 and TRBJ2-3, with TRBD2 matching over 10 bases. Trimming removed 3 bases from V and 3 bases from J; junction bases left unmatched: 1. This CDR3 is built from 14 residues. Per the germline V gene, CDR1 is SGDLS and CDR2 is YYNGEE.

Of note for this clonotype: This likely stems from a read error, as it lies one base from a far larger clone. The CDR3: CASTPGQQETQYF. The DNA for the CDR3 is TGTGCCAGCACCCCCGGACAGCAAGAGACCCAGTACTTC. The chain combines TRBV2 with TRBJ2-5, with D perhaps TRBD1 (6 bases). Trimming stripped 7 bases from V and 2 bases from J, with 11 bases between. Germline lookup yields CDR1 SNHLY and CDR2 FYNNEI. The CDR3 consists of 13 residues.

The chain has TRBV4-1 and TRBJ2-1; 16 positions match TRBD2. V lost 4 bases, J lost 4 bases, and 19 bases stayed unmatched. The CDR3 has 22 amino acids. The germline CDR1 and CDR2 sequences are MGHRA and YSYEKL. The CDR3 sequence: CASSRPGVRGTSGRAGYNEQFF. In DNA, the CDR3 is TGCGCCAGCAGCCGCCCGGGGGTACGGGGGACTAGCGGGAGGGCAGGGTACAATGAGCAGTTCTTC.

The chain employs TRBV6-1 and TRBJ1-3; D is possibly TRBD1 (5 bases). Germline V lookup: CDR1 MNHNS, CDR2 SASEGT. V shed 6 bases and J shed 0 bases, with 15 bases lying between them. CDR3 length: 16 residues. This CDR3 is CASSTGRGFSGNTIYF. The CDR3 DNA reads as TGTGCCAGCAGCACGGGACGGGGTTTCTCTGGAAACACCATATATTTT.

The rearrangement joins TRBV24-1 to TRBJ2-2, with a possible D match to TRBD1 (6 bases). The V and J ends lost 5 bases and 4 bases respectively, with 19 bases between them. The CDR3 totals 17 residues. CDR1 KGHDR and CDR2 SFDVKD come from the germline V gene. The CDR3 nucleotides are TGTGCCACCAGTGGAGGAACGCGACAGGATCCCACCGGGGAGCTGTTTTTT. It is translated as CATSGGTRQDPTGELFF.

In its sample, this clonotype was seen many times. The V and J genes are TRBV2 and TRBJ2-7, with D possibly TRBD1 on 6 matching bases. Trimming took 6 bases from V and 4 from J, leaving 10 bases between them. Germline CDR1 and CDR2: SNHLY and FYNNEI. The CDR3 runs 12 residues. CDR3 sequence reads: CASSPGQYEQYF. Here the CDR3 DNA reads TGTGCCAGCAGCCCCGGACAGTACGAGCAGTACTTC.

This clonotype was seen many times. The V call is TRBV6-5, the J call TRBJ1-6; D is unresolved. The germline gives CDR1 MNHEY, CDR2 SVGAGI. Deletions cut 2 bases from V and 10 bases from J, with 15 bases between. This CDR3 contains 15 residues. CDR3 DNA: TGTGCCAGCAGTTACGGCTCAGTCGGCGGGTCACCCCTCCACTTT. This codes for CASSYGSVGGSPLHF.

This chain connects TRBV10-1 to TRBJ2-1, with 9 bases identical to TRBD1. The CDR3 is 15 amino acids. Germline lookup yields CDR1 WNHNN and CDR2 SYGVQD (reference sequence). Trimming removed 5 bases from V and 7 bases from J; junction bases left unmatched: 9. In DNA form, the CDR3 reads TGCGCCAGCAGTACAGGACAGGGGATGAAGAATGAGCAGTTCTTC. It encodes CASSTGQGMKNEQFF.

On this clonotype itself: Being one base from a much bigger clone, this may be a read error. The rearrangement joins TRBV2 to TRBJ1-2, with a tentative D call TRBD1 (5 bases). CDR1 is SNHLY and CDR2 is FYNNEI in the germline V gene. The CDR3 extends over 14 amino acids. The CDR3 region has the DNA TGTGCCGCCCGCCGAGTCTCAGGGTCCACTGACGCCGCCTTC. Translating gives CAARRVSGSTDAAF. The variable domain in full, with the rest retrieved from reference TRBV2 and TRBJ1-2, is EPEVTQTPSHQVTQMGQEVILRCVPISNHLYFYWYRQILGQKVEFLVSFYNNEISEKSEIFDDQFSVERPDGSNFTLKIRSTKLEDSAMYFCAARRVSGSTDAAFGSGTRLTVV.

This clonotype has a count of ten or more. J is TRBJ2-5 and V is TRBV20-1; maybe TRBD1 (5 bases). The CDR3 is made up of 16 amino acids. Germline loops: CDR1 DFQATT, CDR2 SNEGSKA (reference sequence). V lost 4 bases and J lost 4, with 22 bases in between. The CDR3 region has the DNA TGCAGTGCTACCCGGGCCACAGACAGAATGGGAGAGACCCAGTACTTC. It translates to CSATRATDRMGETQYF.

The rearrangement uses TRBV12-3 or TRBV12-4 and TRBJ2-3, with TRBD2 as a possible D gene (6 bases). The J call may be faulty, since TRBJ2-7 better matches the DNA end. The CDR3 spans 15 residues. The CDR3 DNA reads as TGTGCCAGCAGTGTCCCGGGGGAAACCTACTACGAGCAGTACTTC. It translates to CASSVPGETYYEQYF.

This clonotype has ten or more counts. The CDR3 loop reads CASSLTRPPADTQYF. In DNA, the CDR3 is TGTGCCAGCAGCTTGACCCGCCCGCCGGCAGATACGCAGTATTTT. The chain is built from TRBV11-3 and TRBJ2-3; D not certain. Trimming pared 3 bases from V and 4 bases from J, leaving 14 bases between. Germline V gene lookup returns CDR1 SGHNT and CDR2 YENEEA. The CDR3 spans 15 residues.

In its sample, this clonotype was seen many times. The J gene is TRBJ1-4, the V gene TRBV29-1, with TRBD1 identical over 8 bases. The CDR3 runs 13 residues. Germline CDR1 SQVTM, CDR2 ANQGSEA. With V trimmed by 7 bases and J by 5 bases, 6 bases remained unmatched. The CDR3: CSAGGGLNEKLFF. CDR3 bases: TGCAGCGCAGGGGGCGGCCTCAATGAAAAACTGTTTTTT. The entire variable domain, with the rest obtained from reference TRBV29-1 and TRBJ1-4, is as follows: SAVISQKPSRDICQRGTSLTIQCQVDSQVTMMFWYRQQPGQSLTLIATANQGSEATYESGFVIDKFPISRPNLTFSTLTVSNMSPEDSSIYLCSAGGGLNEKLFFGSGTQLSVL.

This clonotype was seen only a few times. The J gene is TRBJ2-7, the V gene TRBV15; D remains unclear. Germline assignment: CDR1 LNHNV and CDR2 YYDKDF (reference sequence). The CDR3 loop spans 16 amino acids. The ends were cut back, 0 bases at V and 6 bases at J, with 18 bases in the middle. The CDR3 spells CATSRDIGNTAGEQYF. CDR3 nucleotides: TGTGCCACCAGCAGAGATATCGGCAACACAGCAGGCGAGCAGTACTTC.